The rows below give T cell receptor beta chains drawn from one sample of a study of early T cells in non-severe SARS-CoV-2 infection. Via MiXCR, TCRdb re-called the 5' RACE reads, giving one row per CDR3 protein. The table records tens of thousands of distinct CDR3 sequences, 7% to 10% of them present only once. Sample: whole blood, taken at baseline. These receptors originate from an adult who was a healthcare worker with PCR-confirmed SARS-CoV-2 infection or an uninfected control (not recorded which). The CDR3 runs from the conserved cysteine through the conserved F or W. A D gene is named only where the DNA matches it firmly. The size of a clone is reported for some rows only, either as once, few or many, or as a class for expanded clones.

size | J | D | V | DNA | CDR3
many | TRBJ2-3 | - | TRBV7-9 | TGTGCCAGCAGCTTAGTAGCCAGCGGGAGCACAGATACGCAGTATTTT | CASSLVASGSTDTQYF
- | TRBJ2-4 | - | TRBV20-1 | TGCAGTGCTAGTACGGGGTACAATAACATTCAGTACTTC | CSASTGYNNIQYF
- | TRBJ2-1 | - | TRBV5-1 | TGCGCCAGCAGCCGTGGGGGACTGGCTTACAATGAGCAGTTCTTC | CASSRGGLAYNEQFF
medium-sized | TRBJ2-2 | - | TRBV2 | TGTGCCAGCACCTCTGTTAACACCGGGGAGCTGTTTTTT | CASTSVNTGELFF
few | TRBJ2-5 | TRBD1 | TRBV7-6 | TGTGCCAGCAGCTCGTACGGGACAGGGGGCGCAGAGACCCAGTACTTC | CASSSYGTGGAETQYF
- | TRBJ1-2 | - | TRBV12-3/TRBV12-4 | TGTGCCAGCAGTGTGGGAGGGGGTTCGTATGGCTACACCTTC | CASSVGGGSYGYTF
few | TRBJ2-5 | - | TRBV11-2 | TGTGCCAGCAGCTTGTTCCGGGGGCACGAGACCCAGTACTTC | CASSLFRGHETQYF
- | TRBJ1-1 | TRBD1 | TRBV30 | TGTGCCTGGAGTGGATCGACAGGGGCCACTGAAGCTTTCTTT | CAWSGSTGATEAFF
- | TRBJ2-4 | TRBD1 | TRBV19 | TGTGCCAGTAGTGGATCGAGGGGGCTTGGCAAAAACATTCAGTACTTC | CASSGSRGLGKNIQYF
- | TRBJ2-1 | - | TRBV30 | TGTGCCTGCCCTAGCGGGGACAGGGATGAGCAGTTCTTC | CACPSGDRDEQFF
- | TRBJ2-3 | TRBD2 | TRBV12-3/TRBV12-4 | TGTGCCAGCAGTTCCGGGACTAGCCGAGCCACAGATACGCAGTATTTT | CASSSGTSRATDTQYF
few | TRBJ2-1 | - | TRBV2 | TGTGCCAGCAGTGAAAATGAGCAGTTCTTC | CASSENEQFF
- | TRBJ2-7 | - | TRBV4-2 | TGTGCCAGCAGCCAAGGGGACGGCGACTACGAGCAGTACTTC | CASSQGDGDYEQYF
many | TRBJ2-2 | - | TRBV2 | TGTGCCAGCACGGTCTCGAACACCGGGGAGCTGTTTTTT | CASTVSNTGELFF
few | TRBJ1-1 | TRBD1 | TRBV19 | TGTGCCAGTAGTCCCGGGACAGGGGACTTGATCACTGAAGCTTTCTTT | CASSPGTGDLITEAFF
few | TRBJ2-7 | - | TRBV6-6 | TGTGCCAGCAGGCTTAGCGTGACCTACGAGCAGTACTTC | CASRLSVTYEQYF
- | TRBJ2-6 | - | TRBV6-5 | TGTGCCAGCAGTTATCTGGACAGTTTATCTGGGGCCAACGTCCTGACTTTC | CASSYLDSLSGANVLTF
few | TRBJ2-3 | - | TRBV4-2 | TGTGCCAGCAGCCAAGATAAGGGAGGCGGGGATAGCACAGATACGCAGTATTTT | CASSQDKGGGDSTDTQYF
- | TRBJ2-3 | TRBD2 | TRBV9 | TGTGCCAGCAGCGTACGGCTAGCGGGAGATACGCAGTATTTT | CASSVRLAGDTQYF
- | TRBJ2-2 | TRBD1 | TRBV11-2 | TGTGCCAGCAGCTTAGATGCAGGGGGCAACACCGGGGAGCTGTTTTTT | CASSLDAGGNTGELFF
- | TRBJ2-3 | - | TRBV5-6 | TGTGCCAGCAGCTTATTCGGCGGGAAGTATGATACGCAGTATTTT | CASSLFGGKYDTQYF
- | TRBJ2-7 | - | TRBV5-6 | TGTGCCAGCAGCTTGAACCTATTGGAGCAGTACTTC | CASSLNLLEQYF
few | TRBJ2-5 | TRBD1 | TRBV7-7 | TGTGCTAGCAGCGGCTCCGGGACAGGGGAAGAGACCCAGTACTTC | CASSGSGTGEETQYF
few | TRBJ1-1 | - | TRBV5-1 | TGCGCCAGCAGCTTGGCCTGGGGGAACACTGAAGCTTTCTTT | CASSLAWGNTEAFF
- | TRBJ2-3 | - | TRBV24-1 | TGTGCCACCAAGGGACTGAGCACAGATACGCAGTATTTT | CATKGLSTDTQYF
few | TRBJ2-7 | - | TRBV23-1 | TGCGCCAGCAGTCAAACCGGTCCCTACGAGCAGTACTTC | CASSQTGPYEQYF
many | TRBJ2-3 | - | TRBV7-2 | TGTGCCAGCAGCTTAGGTCCGAATACGCAGTATTTT | CASSLGPNTQYF
- | TRBJ2-3 | TRBD2 | TRBV7-8 | TGTGCCAGCAGCTTAGTTAGCGGGGGCACAGATACGCAGTATTTT | CASSLVSGGTDTQYF
- | TRBJ1-2 | - | TRBV19 | TGTGCCAGTAGTATCGACTCCGGGACCTATGGCTACACCTTC | CASSIDSGTYGYTF
few | TRBJ2-3 | - | TRBV20-1 | TGCAGTGCCAAGATCGCGGGACGCACAGATACGCAGTATTTT | CSAKIAGRTDTQYF
few | TRBJ2-2 | TRBD2 | TRBV4-3 | TGCGCCAGCAGCCAAGAGAGACTAGCGGTCCTGAACACCGGGGAGCTGTTTTTT | CASSQERLAVLNTGELFF
- | TRBJ1-6 | - | TRBV7-2 | TGTGCCAGCAGCTTTAGTGGCCTCCGGTCCCCCATCCATAATTCACCCCTCCACTTT | CASSFSGLRSPIHNSPLHF
many | TRBJ2-1 | - | TRBV7-9 | TGTGCCAGCAGCCCGTCCTATGAGCAGTTCTTC | CASSPSYEQFF
few | TRBJ1-4 | TRBD1 | TRBV6-2/TRBV6-3 | TGTGCCAGCTGGACAGGAATTGCAACTAATGAAAAACTGTTTTTT | CASWTGIATNEKLFF
many | TRBJ2-4 | - | TRBV27 | TGTGCCAGCAGTTTAGGGACCGAGGAAAACATTCAGTACTTC | CASSLGTEENIQYF
- | TRBJ1-6 | - | TRBV20-1 | TGCAGTGCTAGAGATGAGTGGCAGGGAAGGGGCTCTAATTCACCCCTCCACTTT | CSARDEWQGRGSNSPLHF
- | TRBJ2-7 | TRBD1 | TRBV4-3 | TGCGCCAGCAGCCAAGTGGCGGGACAGGGCCGCTACGAGCAGTACTTC | CASSQVAGQGRYEQYF
many | TRBJ2-7 | TRBD2 | TRBV15 | TGTGCCACCAGCACCGGACGGGGGGGCGCCTACGAGCAGTACTTC | CATSTGRGGAYEQYF
- | TRBJ2-5 | TRBD1 | TRBV7-8 | TGTGCCAGCAGCGTAACGTTGCCGGGACAGGGTCAAGAGACCCAGTACTTC | CASSVTLPGQGQETQYF
many | TRBJ2-4 | - | TRBV3-1 | TGTGCCAGCAGCCCTGCCGCTGGAGCCAAAAACATTCAGTACTTC | CASSPAAGAKNIQYF
many | TRBJ2-7 | TRBD1 | TRBV5-5 | TGTGCCAGCAGCCCGGGGGACAGGTCCCCCGAGCAGTACTTC | CASSPGDRSPEQYF
many | TRBJ1-5 | - | TRBV2 | TGTGCCAGCAGTGAAGCTGGGTCAGGGGACGGGCCCCAGCATTTT | CASSEAGSGDGPQHF
many | TRBJ1-4 | - | TRBV20-1 | TGCAGTGCTAGAGTCCTGAGATCTAATGAAAAACTGTTTTTT | CSARVLRSNEKLFF
- | TRBJ1-4 | TRBD1 | TRBV20-1 | TGCAGTGCTAGCAGGGGGAGTCAGGCTAATGAAAAACTGTTTTTT | CSASRGSQANEKLFF
- | TRBJ1-5 | - | TRBV12-3/TRBV12-4 | TGTGCCAGCAGTTTAGCGCAGGGGCAGAATCAGCCCCAGCATTTT | CASSLAQGQNQPQHF
few | TRBJ2-7 | - | TRBV14 | TGTGCCAGCAGCAAAACGCCCCCAGGGACAATTTATTACGAGCAGTACTTC | CASSKTPPGTIYYEQYF
- | TRBJ1-3 | - | TRBV7-3 | TGTGCCAGCAGCTTAAGACATGCGGGGTCTGCTGGAAACACCATATATTTT | CASSLRHAGSAGNTIYF
few | TRBJ2-2 | TRBD2 | TRBV3-1 | TGTGCCAGCAGCCTACTAGCGGGAGGGCCTGTGGAGCTGTTTTTT | CASSLLAGGPVELFF
- | TRBJ1-5 | - | TRBV4-2 | TGTGCCAGCAGCCAAGGACCCAATCAGCCCCAGCATTTT | CASSQGPNQPQHF
- | TRBJ2-1 | - | TRBV11-2 | TGTGCCAGCAGCTTAATTAGGTTCAATGAGCAGTTCTTC | CASSLIRFNEQFF
- | TRBJ1-2 | - | TRBV5-1 | TGCGCCAGCAGCTTGGCCAATCGGACGGATGGCTACACCTTC | CASSLANRTDGYTF